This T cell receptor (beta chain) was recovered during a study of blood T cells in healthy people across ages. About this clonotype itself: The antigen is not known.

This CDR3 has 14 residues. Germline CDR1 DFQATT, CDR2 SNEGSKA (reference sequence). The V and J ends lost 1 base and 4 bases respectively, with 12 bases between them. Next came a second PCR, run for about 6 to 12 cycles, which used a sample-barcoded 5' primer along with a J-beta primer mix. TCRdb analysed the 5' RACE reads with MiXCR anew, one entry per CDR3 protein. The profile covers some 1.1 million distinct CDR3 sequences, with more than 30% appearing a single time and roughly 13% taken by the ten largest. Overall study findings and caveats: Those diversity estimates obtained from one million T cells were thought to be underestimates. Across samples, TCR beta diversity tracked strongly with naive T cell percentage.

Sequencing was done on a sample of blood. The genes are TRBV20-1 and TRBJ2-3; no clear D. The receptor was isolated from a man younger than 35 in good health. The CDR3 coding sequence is TGCAGTGCTAGAGGATTCGGTGCTTCAGATACGCAGTATTTT. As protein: CSARGFGASDTQYF.